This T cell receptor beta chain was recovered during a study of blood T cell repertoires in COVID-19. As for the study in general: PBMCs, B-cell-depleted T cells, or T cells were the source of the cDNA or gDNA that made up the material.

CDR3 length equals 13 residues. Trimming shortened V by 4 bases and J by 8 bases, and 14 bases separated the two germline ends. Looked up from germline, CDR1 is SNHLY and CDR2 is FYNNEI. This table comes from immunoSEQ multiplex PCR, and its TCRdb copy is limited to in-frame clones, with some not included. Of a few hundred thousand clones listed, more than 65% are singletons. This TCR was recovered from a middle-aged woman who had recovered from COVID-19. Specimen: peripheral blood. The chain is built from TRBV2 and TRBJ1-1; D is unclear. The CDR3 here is CASSGNEGREAFF. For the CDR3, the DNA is TGTGCCAGCAGTGGTAACGAGGGCCGGGAAGCTTTCTTT.